Listed here are 28 T cell receptor beta chains from one sample, sequenced in a study of T cell responses to AZD1222 COVID-19 vaccine. The protocol was immunoSEQ multiplex PCR, while the TCRdb copy is restricted to in-frame clones and leaves out a portion. In the table there are approximately 180,000 clones, about 86% of which are singletons. The source was peripheral blood, collected on day 0 of AZD1222 vaccination. These TCRs come from an adult in good health.

This chain links TRBV5-5 with TRBJ1-3; tentatively, D is TRBD1 (6 bases). The CDR3 loop spans 16 amino acids. The V gene's germline CDR1 is SGHKS and CDR2 YYEKEE (reference sequence). The V end was cut by 4 bases, the J end by 2 bases, with 16 bases between. As DNA, the CDR3 is TGTGCCAGCAGCACAGGCGGACAGCGGACTGGAAACACCATATATTTT. Protein product: CASSTGGQRTGNTIYF.

V usage is TRBV7-9 and J usage is TRBJ2-6; D ambiguous. Trimming removed 5 bases at V and 3 bases at J, with 11 bases between. The CDR3 extends over 15 amino acids. Germline loops: CDR1 SEHNR, CDR2 FQNEAQ (reference sequence). This CDR3 reads CASSPLTFGANVLTF. In DNA form, the CDR3 reads TGTGCCAGCAGCCCCCTTACTTTTGGGGCCAACGTCCTGACTTTC.

The genes are TRBV6-5 and TRBJ1-2, with 7 bases aligning to TRBD1. From germline, CDR1 is MNHEY and CDR2 SVGAGI. The V gene end was trimmed by 6 bases and the J gene end by 0 bases; junction bases not matched to a gene: 7. This CDR3 contains 15 residues. The CDR3 spells CASSRQGEANYGYTF. The CDR3 coding sequence is TGTGCCAGCAGCAGACAGGGCGAAGCTAACTATGGCTACACCTTC.

The rearrangement uses TRBV29-1 and TRBJ1-4; 7 bases align to TRBD1. CDR3 length: 13 residues. CDR1 SQVTM and CDR2 ANQGSEA come from the germline V gene. J gave up 8 bases and V 7 bases, and 10 bases lay outside the gene matches. This chain's CDR3 is CSATDRASEKLFF. For the CDR3, the DNA is TGCAGCGCTACAGACAGGGCAAGCGAAAAACTGTTTTTT.

The chain recombines TRBV5-8 with TRBJ2-5; 7 positions match TRBD1. Trimming cost V 0 bases and J 4 bases; bases outside gene matches: 6. CDR3 size: 15 residues. Germline V lookup: CDR1 SGHTS, CDR2 YDEGEE. The CDR3 DNA reads as TGTGCCAGCAGCTTGGAGGGGGCCGGAGGAGAGACCCAGTACTTC. Protein: CASSLEGAGGETQYF.

The V call is TRBV6-5, the J call TRBJ2-7; 10 bases agree with TRBD1. Trimming at V came to 0 bases and at J to 3 bases, leaving 2 bases not matched to a gene. This CDR3 spans 15 amino acids. CDR1 MNHEY and CDR2 SVGAGI come from the germline V gene. This chain's CDR3 is CASSYSTGGYYEQYF. The CDR3, as DNA: TGTGCCAGCAGTTACTCGACAGGGGGCTACTACGAGCAGTACTTC.

The rearrangement joins TRBV5-1 to TRBJ1-2; no reliable D call. V shed 2 bases and J shed 8 bases, with 19 bases lying between them. Looked up from germline, CDR1 is SGHRS and CDR2 is YFSETQ. The CDR3 totals 15 residues. This chain's CDR3 is CASSLGKTPANGYTF. In nucleotides, the CDR3 is TGCGCCAGCAGCTTAGGAAAGACCCCAGCCAACGGCTACACCTTC. Combining the CDR3 with reference TRBV5-1 and TRBJ1-2 gives the whole variable domain KAGVTQTPRYLIKTRGQQVTLSCSPISGHRSVSWYQQTPGQGLQFLFEYFSETQRNKGNFPGRFSGRQFSNSRSEMNVSTLELGDSALYLCASSLGKTPANGYTFGSGTRLTVV.

J is TRBJ1-3 and V is TRBV10-3; D is ambiguous. Per the germline V gene, CDR1 is ENHRY and CDR2 is SYGVKD. This CDR3 comprises 15 residues. Trimming pared 3 bases from V and 0 bases from J, leaving 9 bases between. The CDR3 loop is CAISEGLSSGNTIYF. The CDR3, as DNA: TGTGCCATCAGTGAAGGACTGAGCTCTGGAAACACCATATATTTT.

This chain joins TRBV10-1 and TRBJ2-3, with TRBD1 matching over 8 bases. The CDR3 is 15 residues long. In germline, CDR1 is WNHNN, CDR2 SYGVQD (reference sequence). V lost 4 bases, J lost 2 bases, and 5 bases stayed unmatched. The DNA of the CDR3 is TGCGCCAGCAGTGGCCTCAGGGGGCTCACAGATACGCAGTATTTT. The encoded protein is CASSGLRGLTDTQYF.

The chain recombines TRBV11-2 with TRBJ2-1; D is ambiguous. The CDR3 is made up of 14 amino acids. Germline lookup yields CDR1 SGHAT and CDR2 FQNNGV. V was pared by 2 bases and J by 5 bases, with 10 bases between. CDR3 sequence reads: CASSLYRRDNEQFF. The CDR3 DNA reads TGTGCCAGCAGCTTATATCGGAGAGACAATGAGCAGTTCTTC.

The gene calls are TRBV15 and TRBJ2-3; 7 bases map to TRBD1. This CDR3 contains 16 residues. V gave up 8 bases and J gave up 0 bases; unmatched junction bases: 11. Germline V gene lookup returns CDR1 LNHNV and CDR2 YYDKDF (reference sequence). The CDR3 DNA follows: TGTGCCACCCAGACAGGGCTTTATCCTAGCACAGATACGCAGTATTTT. It translates to CATQTGLYPSTDTQYF. The variable domain in full, completed from reference TRBV15 and TRBJ2-3, reads DAMVIQNPRYQVTQFGKPVTLSCSQTLNHNVMYWYQQKSSQAPKLLFHYYDKDFNNEADTPDNFQSRRPNTSFCFLDIRSPGLGDTAMYLCATQTGLYPSTDTQYFGPGTRLTVL.

This clone has only one observation. V and J are TRBV19 and TRBJ1-1; the D is unclear. The CDR3 length is 12 residues. Germline assignment: CDR1 LNHDA and CDR2 SQIVND (reference sequence). The V gene lost 1 base and the J gene lost 6 bases, with 6 bases spanning the gap. The chain's CDR3 is CASSIALSEAFF. CDR3 nucleotide sequence: TGTGCCAGTAGTATAGCGCTGTCTGAAGCTTTCTTT. The variable domain in full, with the rest retrieved from reference TRBV19 and TRBJ1-1, is DGGITQSPKYLFRKEGQNVTLSCEQNLNHDAMYWYRQDPGQGLRLIYYSQIVNDFQKGDIAEGYSVSREKKESFPLTVTSAQKNPTAFYLCASSIALSEAFFGQGTRLTVV.

The rearrangement joins TRBV7-3 to TRBJ2-3; a weak D match, TRBD2 (6 bases). Trimming took off 4 bases at V and 5 bases at J, with 10 bases between the two ends. Germline V gene lookup returns CDR1 SGHTA and CDR2 FQGTGA. The CDR3 has 13 residues. The CDR3: CASSSLSGDTQYF. The CDR3 DNA reads TGTGCCAGCAGCTCCCTTAGCGGAGATACGCAGTATTTT.

This clone came up once. The V call is TRBV6-5, the J call TRBJ2-7; D possibly corresponds to TRBD2 (5 bases). CDR3 size: 13 residues. Germline CDR1 MNHEY, CDR2 SVGAGI. V gave up 2 bases and J gave up 6 bases, with 11 bases separating them. As DNA, the CDR3 is TGTGCCAGCAGTTACGACGAGGGTGGCGAGCAGTACTTC. Amino acid sequence: CASSYDEGGEQYF.

The V gene is TRBV5-1, the J gene TRBJ2-7; weak D call: TRBD2 (7 bases). With 4 bases removed from V and 6 bases from J, the gap between germline ends came to 20 bases. CDR1 is SGHRS and CDR2 is YFSETQ in the germline V gene. CDR3 length: 15 residues. The CDR3 region is CASSPDGGPPLEQYF. The DNA of the CDR3 is TGCGCCAGCAGCCCAGACGGGGGGCCCCCTCTCGAGCAGTACTTC. The full variable domain, its missing parts supplied by reference TRBV5-1 and TRBJ2-7, is KAGVTQTPRYLIKTRGQQVTLSCSPISGHRSVSWYQQTPGQGLQFLFEYFSETQRNKGNFPGRFSGRQFSNSRSEMNVSTLELGDSALYLCASSPDGGPPLEQYFGPGTRLTVT.

The chain is built from TRBV28 and TRBJ2-7; 7 nucleotides line up with TRBD1. The CDR3 runs 13 residues. The V segment lost 6 bases and the J segment 4 bases; nucleotides outside the gene matches: 6. Germline CDR1 MDHEN, CDR2 SYDVKM. Here the CDR3 reads CASRHQGVYEQYF. CDR3 nucleotide sequence: TGTGCCAGCAGACATCAGGGGGTGTACGAGCAGTACTTC.

This chain joins TRBV30 and TRBJ1-3; D call uncertain. With 1 base removed from V and 7 bases from J, the gap between germline ends came to 11 bases. The CDR3 runs 13 residues. Germline loops: CDR1 GTSNPN, CDR2 SVGIG (reference sequence). CDR3 DNA: TGTGCCTGGAGTGCGGGCCTACAGAACACCATATATTTT. It encodes CAWSAGLQNTIYF. Complete variable domain (other parts from reference TRBV30 and TRBJ1-3): SQTIHQWPATLVQPVGSPLSLECTVEGTSNPNLYWYRQAAGRGLQLLFYSVGIGQISSEVPQNLSASRPQDRQFILSSKKLLLSDSGFYLCAWSAGLQNTIYFGEGSWLTVV.

The chain uses TRBV27 and TRBJ1-2; 9 bases line up with TRBD1. The CDR3 is 15 amino acids. CDR1 and CDR2 from the germline V gene are MNHEY and SMNVEV (reference sequence). J lost 3 bases, V lost 3 bases, and 5 bases had no gene match. The CDR3 spells CASSLGGTGHYGYTF. As DNA, the CDR3 is TGTGCCAGCAGTTTGGGGGGGACAGGGCACTATGGCTACACCTTC.

The genes are TRBV2 and TRBJ2-6; D is ambiguous. V was trimmed by 8 bases and J by 2 bases, leaving 19 bases between them. There are 17 residues in the CDR3. Germline loops: CDR1 SNHLY, CDR2 FYNNEI. CDR3 in DNA: TGTGCCAGCGCAGGCTGGGGTCCTTCTCCTGGGGCCAACGTCCTGACTTTC. Its protein product is CASAGWGPSPGANVLTF.

This chain uses TRBV19 with TRBJ2-2; 8 nucleotides line up with TRBD2. With 5 bases clipped from V and 0 bases from J, the junction kept 14 bases outside the gene matches. Germline V gene sequence: CDR1 LNHDA, CDR2 SQIVND (reference sequence). This CDR3 has 19 residues. CDR3 coding DNA: TGTGCCAGTAGTGGCCCCACGGCGGGGGGACTAGCGAACACCGGGGAGCTGTTTTTT. Its protein product is CASSGPTAGGLANTGELFF.

The chain links TRBV29-1 to TRBJ2-4; TRBD1 aligns across 8 bases. The CDR3 is 12 residues long. The trim removed 6 bases at V and 6 bases at J, leaving 4 bases unmatched. Germline V lookup: CDR1 SQVTM, CDR2 ANQGSEA. Here the CDR3 reads CSVRTGPNIQYF. The CDR3 DNA follows: TGCAGCGTACGGACAGGGCCAAACATTCAGTACTTC.

This chain links TRBV6-2 or TRBV6-3 with TRBJ2-1; 7 bases match TRBD2. The CDR3 consists of 15 residues. Germline lookup yields CDR1 MNHEY and CDR2 SVGEGT. J was trimmed by 14 bases and V by 5 bases; bases with no gene match: 18. CDR3 DNA: TGTGCCAGCAGTCCATGGACCAGCGGGGTAATGACAGAGTTCTTC. Protein: CASSPWTSGVMTEFF.

The chain combines TRBV30 with TRBJ2-7; 11 bases align to TRBD1. J lost 3 bases, V lost 2 bases, and 3 bases had no gene match. From germline, CDR1 is GTSNPN and CDR2 SVGIG (reference sequence). The CDR3 loop spans 14 amino acids. This CDR3 reads CAWSIGTGGYEQYF. The CDR3 nucleotides read TGTGCCTGGAGTATCGGGACAGGGGGCTACGAGCAGTACTTC.

The V and J genes are TRBV5-4 and TRBJ2-1; a possible D gene is TRBD2 (6 bases). Germline lookup yields CDR1 SGHNT and CDR2 YYREEE (reference sequence). The CDR3 sequence is 13 residues long. V was clipped by 0 bases and J by 9 bases, with 10 bases between them. The CDR3 region is CASSLVRGGEQFF. CDR3 in DNA: TGTGCCAGCAGCTTGGTTCGGGGAGGTGAGCAGTTCTTC.

The V call is TRBV30, the J call TRBJ1-3; no definite D call. Germline assignment: CDR1 GTSNPN and CDR2 SVGIG (reference sequence). The V and J ends lost 1 base and 16 bases respectively, with 11 bases between them. The CDR3 has 10 amino acids. CDR3 residues: CAWSGPRSYF. CDR3 DNA sequence: TGTGCCTGGAGTGGGCCTCGGAGTTATTTT.

The V gene is TRBV6-2 or TRBV6-3, the J gene TRBJ2-5, with D unclear. From germline, CDR1 is MNHEY and CDR2 SVGEGT. V lost 6 bases and J lost 5, with 7 bases in between. The CDR3 has 11 residues. CDR3: CASSQTETQYF. The CDR3 nucleotides read TGTGCCAGCAGCCAAACGGAGACCCAGTACTTC.

The CDR3, as DNA: TGCAGTGCTAGCGAACGGAATGGAGCTTTCTTT. It yields the protein CSASERNGAFF. This chain uses TRBV20-1 with TRBJ1-1; D gene unclear. Germline lookup yields CDR1 DFQATT and CDR2 SNEGSKA (reference sequence). The CDR3 sequence is 11 residues long. The V and J ends lost 3 bases and 10 bases respectively, with 12 bases between them.

This clone was counted a few times. The sample holds other DNA sequences that translate to the same CDR3. The chain has TRBV27 and TRBJ2-7; D remains ambiguous. The V end was cut by 0 bases, the J end by 6 bases, with 12 bases between. CDR3 length equals 14 residues. Germline V gene sequence: CDR1 MNHEY, CDR2 SMNVEV (reference sequence). CDR3 DNA: TGTGCCAGCAGTTTATCGTTAAGGGCGGCCGAGCAGTACTTC. Protein: CASSLSLRAAEQYF.